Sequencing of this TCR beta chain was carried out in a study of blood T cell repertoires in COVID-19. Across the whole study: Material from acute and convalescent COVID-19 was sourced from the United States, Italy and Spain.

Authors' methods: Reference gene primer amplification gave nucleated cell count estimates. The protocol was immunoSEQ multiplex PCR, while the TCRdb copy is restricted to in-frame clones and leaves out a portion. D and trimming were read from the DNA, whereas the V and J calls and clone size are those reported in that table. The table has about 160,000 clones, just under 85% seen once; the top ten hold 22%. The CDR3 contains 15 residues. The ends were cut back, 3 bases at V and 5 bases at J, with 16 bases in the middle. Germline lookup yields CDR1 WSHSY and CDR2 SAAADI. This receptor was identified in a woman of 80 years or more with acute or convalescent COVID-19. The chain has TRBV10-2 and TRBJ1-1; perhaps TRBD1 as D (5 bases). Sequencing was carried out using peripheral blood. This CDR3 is CASSDPGVRGTEAFF. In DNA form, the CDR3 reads TGCGCCAGCAGTGACCCGGGGGTGAGGGGAACTGAAGCTTTCTTT.